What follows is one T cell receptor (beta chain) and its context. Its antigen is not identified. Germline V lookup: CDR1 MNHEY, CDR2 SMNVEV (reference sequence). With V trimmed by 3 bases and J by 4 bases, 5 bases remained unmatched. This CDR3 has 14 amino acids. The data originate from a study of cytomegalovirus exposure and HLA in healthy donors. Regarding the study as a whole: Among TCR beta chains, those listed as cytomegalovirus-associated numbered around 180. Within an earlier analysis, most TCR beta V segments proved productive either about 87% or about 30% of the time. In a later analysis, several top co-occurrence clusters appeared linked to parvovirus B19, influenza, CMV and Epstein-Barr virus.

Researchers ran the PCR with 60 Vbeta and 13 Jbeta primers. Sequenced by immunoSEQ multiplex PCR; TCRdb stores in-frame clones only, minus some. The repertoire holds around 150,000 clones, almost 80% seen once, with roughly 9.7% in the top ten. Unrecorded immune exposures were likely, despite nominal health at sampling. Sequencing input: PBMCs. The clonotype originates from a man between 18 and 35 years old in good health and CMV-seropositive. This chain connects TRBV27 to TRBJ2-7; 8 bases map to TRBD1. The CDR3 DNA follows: TGTGCCAGCAGTTTTCAGGGGGCTTGGTACGAGCAGTACTTC. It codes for CASSFQGAWYEQYF.